Listed below are T cell receptor beta chains from one sample, sequenced in a study of radiotherapy plus CTLA-4 blockade in lung cancer. Using immunoSEQ multiplex PCR, the repertoire was profiled, and TCRdb retains in-frame clones only, with some absent. The data hold more than 55,000 clones, with roughly 80% observed a single time. Sequencing used peripheral blood, obtained from a patient treated with radiotherapy plus ipilimumab. The origin of the receptors is a human donor with non-small cell lung cancer who had a complete response to radiotherapy plus ipilimumab. Both conserved end residues are part of each CDR3. The order of the fields is clone size, J gene, V gene, CDR3 protein. Clone sizes are given selectively: once, few, many, or a class where the clone is expanded.

- TRBJ1-1 TRBV7-2 CASSLHRQTEAFF
once TRBJ1-2 TRBV19 CASSPSIDRRGYTF
- TRBJ1-5 TRBV6-1 CASNGWQDSNQPQHF
- TRBJ1-2 TRBV18 CASSPLNRGGDGYTF
few TRBJ2-1 TRBV4-1 CASSQRPGTSVISSYNEQFF
- TRBJ2-5 TRBV7-2 CASSPRTGRETQYF
- TRBJ2-7 TRBV4-3 CASSQAFSSGFYEQYF
once TRBJ1-6 TRBV27 CASSRIGRGAHLKSSYNSPLHF
- TRBJ1-6 TRBV25-1 CASSAGQGGNSPLHF
- TRBJ1-2 TRBV5-1 CASSLSTGGLGYGYTF
- TRBJ1-5 TRBV5-3 CARDSGRSNQPQHF
- TRBJ1-6 TRBV6-5 CASSSGTGFSPLHF
- TRBJ1-1 TRBV10-3 CAISESADNTEAFF
- TRBJ2-3 TRBV4-3 CASSQFLGTGADTQYF
- TRBJ1-1 TRBV30 CAARTGLATTEAFF
- TRBJ2-2 TRBV2 CASSGDQGFTGELFF
- TRBJ1-5 TRBV7-2 CASSLALGQDNQPQHF
- TRBJ2-5 TRBV4-1 CASSALLAGRTQYF
- TRBJ1-1 TRBV5-4 CASSWGPAGKNTEAFF
- TRBJ1-6 TRBV6-5 CASSYRIQGGISPLHF
once TRBJ1-2 TRBV29-1 CSVDRGQNGYTF
few TRBJ1-5 TRBV11-2 CASSFAGTNNQPQHF